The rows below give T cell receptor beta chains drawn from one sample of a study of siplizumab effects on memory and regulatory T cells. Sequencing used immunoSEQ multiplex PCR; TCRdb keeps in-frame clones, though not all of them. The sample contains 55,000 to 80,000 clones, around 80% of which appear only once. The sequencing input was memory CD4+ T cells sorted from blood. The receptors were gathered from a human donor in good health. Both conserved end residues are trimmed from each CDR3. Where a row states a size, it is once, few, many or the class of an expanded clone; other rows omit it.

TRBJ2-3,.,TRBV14,ASSQVTGTRAQSQY
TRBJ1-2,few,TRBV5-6,ASSPRGANYGYT
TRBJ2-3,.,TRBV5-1,ASSLDGAFTDTQY
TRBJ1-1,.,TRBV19,ASSKAGTTEAF
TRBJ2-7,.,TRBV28,ASSQADRGPLEQY
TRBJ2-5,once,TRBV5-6,ASSLGQQETQY
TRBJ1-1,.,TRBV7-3,ASSLKLGTEAF
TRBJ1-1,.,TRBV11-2,ASSLATRVTEAF
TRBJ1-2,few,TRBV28,ASSPNPLRGANYGYT
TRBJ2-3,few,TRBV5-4,ASSDASDRAGADTQY
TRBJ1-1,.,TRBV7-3,ASSLKRNTEAF
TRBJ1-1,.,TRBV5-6,ASSGEGRLNTEAF
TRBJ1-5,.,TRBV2,ASSDGREGFNQPQH
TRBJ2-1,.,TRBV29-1,SVEVVRTSGGANEQF
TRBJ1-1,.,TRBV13,ASSLGVGTAF
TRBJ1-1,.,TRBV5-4,ASSRGRTGTLNTEAF
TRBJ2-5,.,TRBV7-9,ASSAAAAFGHPY
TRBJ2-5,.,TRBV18,ASSPPGQQKETQY
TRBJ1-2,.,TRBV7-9,ASSFDRGRFYGYT
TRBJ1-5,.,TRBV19,ASSIWGEGNQPQH
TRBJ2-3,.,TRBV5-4,ASSSSTRRVTDTQY
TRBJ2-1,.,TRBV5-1,ASSDVRGNEQF
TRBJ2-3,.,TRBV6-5,ASSTDRRGTQY
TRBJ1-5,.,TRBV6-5,ASRTGGQPQH
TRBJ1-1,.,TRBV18,ASSPLRDGTEAF
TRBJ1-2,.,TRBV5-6,ASSIQNQGFYGYT
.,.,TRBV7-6,ASSTGTGGHEQY
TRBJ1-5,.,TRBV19,ASTTGARNQPQH
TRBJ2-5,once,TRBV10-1,ASSDRTSGEETQY
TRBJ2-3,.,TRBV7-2,ASSLSRQGPDTQY
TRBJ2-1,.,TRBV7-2,ASSLNSPLAYNEQF
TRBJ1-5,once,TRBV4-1,AEESGRKDGHQPQH
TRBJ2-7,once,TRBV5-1,ASSIGPTYEQY
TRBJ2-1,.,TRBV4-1,ASSHIAGGYNEQF
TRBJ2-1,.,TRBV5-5,ASSTTLRTGSYNEQF
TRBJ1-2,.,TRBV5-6,ASTGPRRGYT
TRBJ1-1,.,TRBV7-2,ASSLPGRNEAF
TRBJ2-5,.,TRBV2,ASSEISETQY